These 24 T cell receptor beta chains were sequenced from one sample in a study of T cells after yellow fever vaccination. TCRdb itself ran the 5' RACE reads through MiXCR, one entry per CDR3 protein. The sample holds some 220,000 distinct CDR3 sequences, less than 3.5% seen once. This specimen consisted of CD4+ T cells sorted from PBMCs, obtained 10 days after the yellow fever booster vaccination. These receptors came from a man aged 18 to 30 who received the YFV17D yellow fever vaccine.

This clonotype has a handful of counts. CDR3 nucleotide sequence: TGCGCCAGCAGCTTGGGGACTAGCGGGTACTACAATGAGCAGTTCTTC. Translating it yields CASSLGTSGYYNEQFF. The V gene is TRBV5-1, the J gene TRBJ2-1; 11 nucleotides match TRBD2. Germline V gene data show CDR1 as SGHRS and CDR2 as YFSETQ. With 0 bases clipped from V and 3 bases from J, the junction kept 2 bases outside the gene matches. This CDR3 spans 16 amino acids. The whole variable domain, filled in from reference TRBV5-1 and TRBJ2-1, reads KAGVTQTPRYLIKTRGQQVTLSCSPISGHRSVSWYQQTPGQGLQFLFEYFSETQRNKGNFPGRFSGRQFSNSRSEMNVSTLELGDSALYLCASSLGTSGYYNEQFFGPGTRLTVL.

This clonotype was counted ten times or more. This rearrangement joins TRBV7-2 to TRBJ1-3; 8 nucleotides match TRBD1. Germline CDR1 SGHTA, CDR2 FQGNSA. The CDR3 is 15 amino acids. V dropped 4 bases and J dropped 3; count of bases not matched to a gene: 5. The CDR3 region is CASSSTGAGGNTIYF. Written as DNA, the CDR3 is TGTGCCAGCAGCTCGACAGGGGCAGGTGGAAACACCATATATTTT.

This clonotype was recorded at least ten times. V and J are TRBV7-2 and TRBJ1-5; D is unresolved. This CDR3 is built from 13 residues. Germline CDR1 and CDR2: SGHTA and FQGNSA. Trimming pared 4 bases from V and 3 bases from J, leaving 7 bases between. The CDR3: CASSSQNNQPQHF. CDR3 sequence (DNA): TGTGCCAGCAGCTCCCAGAACAATCAGCCCCAGCATTTT.

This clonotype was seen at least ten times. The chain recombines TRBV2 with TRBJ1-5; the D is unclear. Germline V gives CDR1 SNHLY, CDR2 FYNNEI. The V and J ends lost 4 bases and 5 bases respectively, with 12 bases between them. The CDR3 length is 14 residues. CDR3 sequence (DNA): TGTGCCAGCAGTGGCCCCTCCGCGTATCAGCCCCAGCATTTT. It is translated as CASSGPSAYQPQHF.

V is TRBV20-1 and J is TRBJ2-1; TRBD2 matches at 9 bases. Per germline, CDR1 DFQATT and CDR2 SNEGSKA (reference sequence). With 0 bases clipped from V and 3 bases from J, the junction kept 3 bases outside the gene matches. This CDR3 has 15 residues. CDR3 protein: CSARDAAGGYNEQFF. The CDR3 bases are TGCAGTGCTAGAGACGCAGCGGGGGGCTACAATGAGCAGTTCTTC.

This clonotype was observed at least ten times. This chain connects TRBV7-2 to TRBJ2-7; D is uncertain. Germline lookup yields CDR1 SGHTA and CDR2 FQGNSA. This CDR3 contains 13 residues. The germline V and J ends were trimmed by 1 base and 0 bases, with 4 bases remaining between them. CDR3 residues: CASSLGVSYEQYF. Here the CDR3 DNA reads TGTGCCAGCAGCTTAGGGGTCTCCTACGAGCAGTACTTC.

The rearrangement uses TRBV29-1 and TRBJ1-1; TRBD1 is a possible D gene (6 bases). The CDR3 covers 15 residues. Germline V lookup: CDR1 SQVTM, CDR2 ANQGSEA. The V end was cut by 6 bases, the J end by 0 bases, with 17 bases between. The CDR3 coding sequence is TGCAGCGTGGCGGGGGCTTTAAATATGAACACTGAAGCTTTCTTT. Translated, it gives CSVAGALNMNTEAFF.

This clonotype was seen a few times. The DNA of the CDR3 is TGTGCCAGCAGTTTCGGCTGGACCGGGGCTAATGAAAAACTGTTTTTT. Its protein product is CASSFGWTGANEKLFF. V is TRBV27 and J is TRBJ1-4; D unclear. The germline CDR1 and CDR2 sequences are MNHEY and SMNVEV (reference sequence). The V end was cut by 3 bases, the J end by 3 bases, with 14 bases between. This CDR3 region has 16 residues.

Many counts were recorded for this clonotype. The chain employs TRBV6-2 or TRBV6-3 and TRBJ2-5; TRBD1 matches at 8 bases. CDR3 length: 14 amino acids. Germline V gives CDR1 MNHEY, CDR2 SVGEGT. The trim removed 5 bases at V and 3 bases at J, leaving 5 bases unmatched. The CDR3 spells CASSPRTGKETQYF. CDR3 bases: TGTGCCAGCAGTCCCAGGACAGGGAAAGAGACCCAGTACTTC.

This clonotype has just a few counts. The CDR3 sequence: CASSHPDPTDTQYF. The CDR3 DNA reads TGTGCCAGCAGCCACCCCGACCCAACAGATACGCAGTATTTT. The chain employs TRBV14 and TRBJ2-3, with D hard to call. This CDR3 has 14 residues. V lost 3 bases to trimming and J lost 3 bases, with 10 bases between them. In germline, CDR1 is SGHDN, CDR2 FVKESK.

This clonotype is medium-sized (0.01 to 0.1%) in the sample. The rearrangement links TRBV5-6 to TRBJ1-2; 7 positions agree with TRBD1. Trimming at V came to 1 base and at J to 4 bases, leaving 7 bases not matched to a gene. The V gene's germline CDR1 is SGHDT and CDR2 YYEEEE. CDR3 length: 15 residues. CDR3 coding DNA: TGTGCCAGCAGCTTGCCGGGACAGTTAACCTATGGCTACACCTTC. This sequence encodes CASSLPGQLTYGYTF.

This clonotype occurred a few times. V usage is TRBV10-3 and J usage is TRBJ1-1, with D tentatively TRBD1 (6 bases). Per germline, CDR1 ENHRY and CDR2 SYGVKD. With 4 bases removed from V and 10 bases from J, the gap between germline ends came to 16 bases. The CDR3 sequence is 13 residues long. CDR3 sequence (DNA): TGTGCCATCAGTGTGCCAGGGGACGATGGAGCTTTCTTT. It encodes CAISVPGDDGAFF.

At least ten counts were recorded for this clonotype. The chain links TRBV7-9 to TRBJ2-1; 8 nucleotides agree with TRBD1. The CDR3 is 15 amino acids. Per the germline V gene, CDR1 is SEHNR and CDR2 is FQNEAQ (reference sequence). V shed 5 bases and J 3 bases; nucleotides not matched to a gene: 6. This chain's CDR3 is CASSTGGSLYNEQFF. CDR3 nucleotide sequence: TGTGCCAGCAGCACAGGGGGGTCACTCTACAATGAGCAGTTCTTC.

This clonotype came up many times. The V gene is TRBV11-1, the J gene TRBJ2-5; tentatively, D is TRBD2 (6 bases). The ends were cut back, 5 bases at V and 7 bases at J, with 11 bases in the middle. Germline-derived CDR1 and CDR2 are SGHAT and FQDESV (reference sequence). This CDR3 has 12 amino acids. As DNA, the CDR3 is TGTGCCAGCAGCCCCGTCGGGGGGACCCAGTACTTC. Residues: CASSPVGGTQYF.

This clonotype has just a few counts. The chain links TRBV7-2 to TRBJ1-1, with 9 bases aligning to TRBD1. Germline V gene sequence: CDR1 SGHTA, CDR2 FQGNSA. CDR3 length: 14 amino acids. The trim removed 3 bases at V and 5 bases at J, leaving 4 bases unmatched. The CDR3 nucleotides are TGTGCCAGCAGCTTTGGGACAGGGAGGACTGAAGCTTTCTTT. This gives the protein CASSFGTGRTEAFF.

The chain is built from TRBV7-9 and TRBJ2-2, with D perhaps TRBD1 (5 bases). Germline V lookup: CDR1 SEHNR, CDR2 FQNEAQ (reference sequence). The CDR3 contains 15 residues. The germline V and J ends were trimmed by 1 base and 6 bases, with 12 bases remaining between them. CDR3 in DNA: TGTGCCAGCAGCTTAGAAGCCAGGGCGGCCGGGGAGCTGTTTTTT. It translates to CASSLEARAAGELFF.

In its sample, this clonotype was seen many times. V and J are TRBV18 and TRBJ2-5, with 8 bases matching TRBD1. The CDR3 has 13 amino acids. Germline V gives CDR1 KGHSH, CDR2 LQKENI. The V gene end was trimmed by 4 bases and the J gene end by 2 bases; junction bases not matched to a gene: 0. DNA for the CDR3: TGTGCCAGCTCACGGACAGGGCAAGAGACCCAGTACTTC. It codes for CASSRTGQETQYF.

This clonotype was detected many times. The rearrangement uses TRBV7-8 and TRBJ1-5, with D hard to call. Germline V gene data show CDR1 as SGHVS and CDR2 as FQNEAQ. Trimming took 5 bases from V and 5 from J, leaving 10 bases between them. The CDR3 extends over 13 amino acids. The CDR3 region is CASSEAIYQPQHF. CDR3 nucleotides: TGTGCCAGCAGCGAAGCTATCTATCAGCCCCAGCATTTT.

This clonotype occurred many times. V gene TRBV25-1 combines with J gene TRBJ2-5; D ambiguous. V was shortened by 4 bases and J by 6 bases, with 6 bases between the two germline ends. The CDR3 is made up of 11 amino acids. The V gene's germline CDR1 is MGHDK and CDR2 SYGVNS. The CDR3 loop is CASSAKQTQYF. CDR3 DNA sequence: TGTGCCAGCAGTGCTAAGCAGACCCAGTACTTC.

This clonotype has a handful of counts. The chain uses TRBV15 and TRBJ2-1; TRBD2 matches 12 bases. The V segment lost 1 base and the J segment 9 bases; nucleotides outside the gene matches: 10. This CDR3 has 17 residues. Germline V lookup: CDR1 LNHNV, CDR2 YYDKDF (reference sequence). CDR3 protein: CATSRVVLAGGLVEQFF. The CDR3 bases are TGTGCCACCAGCAGAGTCGTGCTAGCGGGGGGGCTTGTTGAGCAGTTCTTC.

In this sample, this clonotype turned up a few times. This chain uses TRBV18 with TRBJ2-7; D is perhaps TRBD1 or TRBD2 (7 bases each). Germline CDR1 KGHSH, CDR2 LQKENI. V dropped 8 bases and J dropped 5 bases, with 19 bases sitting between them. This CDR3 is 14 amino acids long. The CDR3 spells CASQGGESSHEQYF. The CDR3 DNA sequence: TGTGCCAGCCAGGGGGGGGAATCTTCCCACGAGCAGTACTTC. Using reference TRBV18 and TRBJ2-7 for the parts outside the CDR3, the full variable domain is NAGVMQNPRHLVRRRGQEARLRCSPMKGHSHVYWYRQLPEEGLKFMVYLQKENIIDESGMPKERFSAEFPKEGPSILRIQQVVRGDSAAYFCASQGGESSHEQYFGPGTRLTVT.

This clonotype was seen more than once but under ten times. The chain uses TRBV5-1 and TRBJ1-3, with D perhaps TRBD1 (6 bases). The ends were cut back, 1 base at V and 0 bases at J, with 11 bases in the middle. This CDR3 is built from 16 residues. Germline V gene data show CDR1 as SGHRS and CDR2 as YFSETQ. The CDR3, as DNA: TGCGCCAGCAGCTTGATAGAAGGGGGCTCTGGAAACACCATATATTTT. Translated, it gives CASSLIEGGSGNTIYF.

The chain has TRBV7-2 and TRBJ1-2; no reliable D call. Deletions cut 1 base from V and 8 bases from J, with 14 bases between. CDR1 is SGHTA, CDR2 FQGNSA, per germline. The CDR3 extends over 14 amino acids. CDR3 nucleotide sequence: TGTGCCAGCAGCTTAGGGACCGTCTTGGGGGGCTACACCTTC. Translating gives CASSLGTVLGGYTF.

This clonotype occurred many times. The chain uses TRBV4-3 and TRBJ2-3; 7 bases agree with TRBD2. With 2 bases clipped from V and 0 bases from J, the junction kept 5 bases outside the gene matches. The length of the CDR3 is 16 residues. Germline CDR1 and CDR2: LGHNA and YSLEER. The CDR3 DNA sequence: TGCGCCAGCAGCCAATATAGCGGGTCTAGCACAGATACGCAGTATTTT. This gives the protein CASSQYSGSSTDTQYF.